This entry features one T cell receptor (beta chain) sequence. Germline CDR1 reads SNHLY; CDR2 reads FYNNEI. V was shortened by 4 bases and J by 0 bases, with 18 bases between the two germline ends. The CDR3 is made up of 18 amino acids. RNA, once extracted, was reverse transcribed into cDNA for use as the sequencing template. Some clones are missing from TCRdb's copy, which holds only in-frame ones; the method was immunoSEQ multiplex PCR. Among about 4,300 clones listed, roughly 71% were seen once. The sample comes from a study of CD8+ T cells in alopecia areata. As to treatment: oral pan-JAK inhibitor, 5-10 mg twice daily. Punch biopsies of lesional scalp, plus peripheral blood, were taken from alopecia areata patients.

The V and J genes are TRBV2 and TRBJ1-4; D unclear. The TCR was taken from a human donor with alopecia areata. The sequencing here drew on skin, taken at week 24, from a patient treated with tofacitinib. The CDR3 region has the DNA TGTGCCAGCAGTGCCAAGGGTTTATCCCCAGCAACTAATGAAAAACTGTTTTTT. Encoded protein: CASSAKGLSPATNEKLFF. Combining the CDR3 with reference TRBV2 and TRBJ1-4 gives the whole variable domain EPEVTQTPSHQVTQMGQEVILRCVPISNHLYFYWYRQILGQKVEFLVSFYNNEISEKSEIFDDQFSVERPDGSNFTLKIRSTKLEDSAMYFCASSAKGLSPATNEKLFFGSGTQLSVL.